These T cell receptor beta chains were read from a single sample in a study of shared clonotypes between healthy human individuals. Profiled with immunoSEQ multiplex PCR; TCRdb holds only in-frame clones, not every one. The table lists some 2,500,000 clones, over 85% of them singletons. Sequenced: naive CD4+ T cells from PBMCs. The receptors come from a man younger than 30 in good health. Some clones in this sample may be carry-over from other donors' samples. CDR3s include the opening cysteine and the closing phenylalanine or tryptophan. A D gene is named only where the DNA matches it firmly. Expanded clones get a size class; other rows say once, few or many, or leave the size out.

CASSSTGVGTDTQYF TRBV7-2 - TRBD1
CASSFYRSSYNSPLHF TRBV5-6 - -
CASSLTGRQGNTEAFF TRBV5-5 once TRBD1
CAIRPAGHEQFF TRBV10-3 - TRBD2
CASSPRGGISNQPQHF TRBV18 - -
CASSQWTSGRVTKETQYF TRBV5-1 - TRBD2
CASSSLDGLSGEQYF TRBV28 once -
CAISETSGYEQYF TRBV10-3 - TRBD2
CASSLAETQYF TRBV6-1 - -
CASSEGGTVTEAFF TRBV6-1 - -
CASSLTGASYEQYF TRBV5-1 once TRBD1
CASSSGRIYGYTF TRBV28 once -
CASSEGFGGELFF TRBV2 - -
CASSLEWVMNTEAFF TRBV5-1 - -
CASKVTGSYEQYF TRBV27 - -
CASTQDRGEQFF TRBV28 - TRBD1
CASSLRQSETQYF TRBV27 - -
CASSWGLAGEQYF TRBV5-1 - TRBD2
CASTMDSGNTIYF TRBV2 - -
CASGDSNYGYTF TRBV28 - -
CASSPYYGSYEQYF TRBV28 - -
CASSPRDRGRMAEAFF TRBV9 - TRBD1
CASSAFSGTYNEQFF TRBV19 - -
CASSTGLKAFF TRBV7-2 few -
CASSPGQGASNEQYF TRBV5-1 few TRBD1
CASSYTTGGNQETQYF TRBV11-1 - TRBD1
CASQLEVTIYF TRBV28 - -
CASSMTGGAFLYAGTGELFF TRBV19 - -
CASSPAGDQPQHF TRBV18 - -